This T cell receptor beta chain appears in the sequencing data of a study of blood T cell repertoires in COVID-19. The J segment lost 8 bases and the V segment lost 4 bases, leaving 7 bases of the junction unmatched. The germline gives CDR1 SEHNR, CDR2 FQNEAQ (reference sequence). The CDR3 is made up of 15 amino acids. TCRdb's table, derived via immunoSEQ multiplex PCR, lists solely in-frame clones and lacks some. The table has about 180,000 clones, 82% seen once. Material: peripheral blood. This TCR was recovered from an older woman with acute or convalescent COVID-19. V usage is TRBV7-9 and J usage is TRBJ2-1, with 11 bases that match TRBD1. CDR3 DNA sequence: TGTGCCAGCAGCTCCCGGGACAGGGGGTCCCATGAGCAGTTCTTC. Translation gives CASSSRDRGSHEQFF.